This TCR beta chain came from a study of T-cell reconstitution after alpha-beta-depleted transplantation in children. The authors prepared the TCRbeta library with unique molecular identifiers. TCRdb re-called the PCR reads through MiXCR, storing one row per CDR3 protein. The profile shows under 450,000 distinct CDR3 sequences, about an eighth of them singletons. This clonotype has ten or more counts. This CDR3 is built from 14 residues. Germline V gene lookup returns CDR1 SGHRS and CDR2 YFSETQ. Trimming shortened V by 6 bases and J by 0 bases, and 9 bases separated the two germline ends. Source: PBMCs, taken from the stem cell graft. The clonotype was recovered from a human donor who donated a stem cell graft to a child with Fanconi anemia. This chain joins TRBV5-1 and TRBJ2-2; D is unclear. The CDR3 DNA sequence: TGCGCCAGCACTCGTGAAACGAACACCGGGGAGCTGTTTTTT. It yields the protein CASTRETNTGELFF.